This TCR beta chain was identified in a study of T-cell reconstitution after alpha-beta-depleted transplantation in children (dated by TCRdb to about 2016). Regarding the study in general: T-cell immune reconstitution after TCRalphabeta/CD19-depleted allogeneic hematopoietic cell transplantation in children was quantitatively tracked in the study by means of TCR repertoire profiling.

Beyond this particular receptor, the publication reports: The high TCRbeta diversity at day 60 in some patients was ascribed to recipient T cells and intrathymic progenitors that had survived conditioning. The frequencies of hyperexpanded clones fell over the following months, and after one year, T-cell counts and TCRbeta diversity were mostly attributed to newly produced T cells. About two months after transplant, the apparently early recovery of alphabetaT-cell counts reportedly depended on just several hundred clones that had expanded rapidly and came from non-depleted graft cells.

The CDR3 runs 12 residues from the cysteine to the phenylalanine. This entry keeps only the CDR3 DNA: 36 bases, framed from base 1. Cut back by 3 bases and 3 bases, the V and J ends lie 7 bases apart. CDR1 and CDR2, looked up from the germline V gene (reference sequence), are GTSNPN and SVGIG. This clonotype came up many times. Its antigen is unknown. The record has no base qualities; no much larger clone is one base away. The sample's treatment or condition label, decoded: allogeneic hematopoietic cell transplantation with graft depleted of TCRalphabeta T cells and CD19 B cells. The transplant recipients were children given TCRalphabeta/CD19-depleted allogeneic hematopoietic cell grafts. Libraries were made using PCR. These reads were obtained on an Illumina HiSeq 2500. Molecular barcoding was employed in the preparation of TCR libraries, with unique molecular identifiers being used to normalize TCRbeta repertoire quantification. TCRdb reprocessing: public reads trimmed at Q25 with fastp, clones called with MiXCR, in-frame beta chains kept. Rows are combined by CDR3 protein, so each entry shows the most common genes and DNA. The sample table contains around 440,000 distinct CDR3 sequences; only one count was recorded for about 11% of them. About 2.1% of the sample rests with the top ten.

Material: PBMCs, obtained before TCRalphabeta/CD19-depleted stem cell transplant. The sequence came from a child aged 2-15 years with inherited bone marrow failure, due to receive a stem cell transplant. The rearranged chain carries TRBV30 and TRBJ2-3, with the D segment identity uncertain. The CDR3 reads CAWRQLTDTQYF. The DNA is as follows: TGTGCCTGGAGGCAGCTGACAGATACGCAGTATTTT.